This T cell receptor beta chain was found in a study of blood T cell repertoires in COVID-19. Turning to the study itself: COVID-19 samples from acute and convalescent phases originated in the United States, Italy and Spain. Sources were T cells, B-cell-depleted T cells, or PBMCs; the material itself was cDNA or gDNA.

The CDR3 sequence is 12 residues long. Germline assignment: CDR1 LNHDA and CDR2 SQIVND (reference sequence). Trimming removed 3 bases from V and 5 bases from J, with 7 bases in between. Produced via immunoSEQ multiplex PCR; TCRdb's table is partial and in-frame only. The data show roughly 150,000 clones, roughly 80% seen once. Participants were aged 18 to 89 years from some 24 US areas. Recovered status in Cohort 3 required two negative PCRs, clearance, or symptom resolution. This chain connects TRBV19 to TRBJ1-1; D is ambiguous. This sequence originates from a woman aged 50 to 60 who had recovered from COVID-19. Sequenced sample: PBMCs or T cells enriched from blood (not recorded which). The CDR3 region is CASSMERTEAFF. The CDR3 DNA is TGTGCCAGTAGTATGGAGAGGACTGAAGCTTTCTTT.